This TCR beta chain was documented in a study of shared clonotypes between healthy human individuals. Whole-study findings and limits: Clonotype sharing among donors was expected to depend on sequencing depth.

The repertoire was sequenced with immunoSEQ multiplex PCR; TCRdb's copy has only in-frame clones and lacks some. The sample carries 600,000 to 800,000 clones, just under 75% recorded once. As concerns this clone: Its antigen is unknown.

There were no recent acute infections or vaccinations among the donors, who were healthy HIV-negative adults. The study drew all its donors from Caucasian adults living in Nashville, Tennessee. Researchers partitioned CD4+ cells into CD45RA+ naive and CD45RA-negative memory subsets. The germline gives CDR1 LGHNA, CDR2 YNFKEQ. The CDR3 covers 16 residues. Trimming stripped 0 bases from V and 4 bases from J, with 13 bases between. This chain connects TRBV4-2 to TRBJ2-1; possible D gene TRBD1, 6 bases. Sequenced: memory CD4+ T cells sorted from blood. Specified subset: CD45RA-negative fraction. The clonotype originates from a woman aged 30 to 39 in good health. The CDR3 DNA follows: TGTGCCAGCAGCCAAGACCCAGGGGTCCTTTACAATGAGCAGTTCTTC. Translating it yields CASSQDPGVLYNEQFF.